The T cell receptor beta chain under discussion was sequenced for a study of T cell responses to AZD1222 COVID-19 vaccine. Broader study findings: It was only a handful of AZD1222 recipients who were seropositive at baseline.

Measured with immunoSEQ multiplex PCR; TCRdb has only the in-frame clones, and not every one. Among 100,000 or so clones listed, around 90% were seen once. V lost 4 bases, J lost 10 bases, and 11 bases lay in between. This CDR3 contains 11 residues. In germline, CDR1 is DFQATT, CDR2 SNEGSKA (reference sequence). Concerning this clone itself: No antigen is known for it.

The sample consisted of peripheral blood, taken on day 0 of AZD1222 vaccination. This chain connects TRBV20-1 to TRBJ2-1; D uncertain. This TCR derives from an adult in good health. The CDR3 DNA reads TGCAGTGCTACGACCCTTGGGGAGCAGTTCTTC. The encoded protein is CSATTLGEQFF.